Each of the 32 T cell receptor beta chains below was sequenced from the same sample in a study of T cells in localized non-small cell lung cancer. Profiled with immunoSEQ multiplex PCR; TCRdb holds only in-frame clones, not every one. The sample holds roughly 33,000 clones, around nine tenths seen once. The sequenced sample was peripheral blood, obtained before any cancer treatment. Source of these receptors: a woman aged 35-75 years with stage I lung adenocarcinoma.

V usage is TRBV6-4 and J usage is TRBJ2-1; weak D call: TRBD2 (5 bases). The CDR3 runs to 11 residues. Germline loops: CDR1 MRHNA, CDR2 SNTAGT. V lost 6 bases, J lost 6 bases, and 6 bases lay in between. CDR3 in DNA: TGTGCCAGCAGAGGACTCAATGAGCAGTTCTTC. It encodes CASRGLNEQFF.

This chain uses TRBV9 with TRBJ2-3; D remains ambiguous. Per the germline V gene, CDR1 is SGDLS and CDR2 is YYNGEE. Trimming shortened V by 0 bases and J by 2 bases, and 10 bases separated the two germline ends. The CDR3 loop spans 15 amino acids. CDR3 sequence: CASSVGSTPTDTQYF. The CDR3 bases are TGTGCCAGCAGCGTAGGGAGTACCCCCACAGATACGCAGTATTTT. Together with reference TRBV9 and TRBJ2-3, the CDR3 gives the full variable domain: DSGVTQTPKHLITATGQRVTLRCSPRSGDLSVYWYQQSLDQGLQFLIQYYNGEERAKGNILERFSAQQFPDLHSELNLSSLELGDSALYFCASSVGSTPTDTQYFGPGTRLTVL.

The CDR3 sequence: CASSEGWTPTDTQYF. DNA of the CDR3: TGTGCCAGCAGTGAAGGTTGGACTCCCACAGATACGCAGTATTTT. The chain combines TRBV6-1 with TRBJ2-3; a weak D match, TRBD2 (5 bases). The V end lost 1 base, the J end lost 2 bases, and 10 bases lay between the germline ends. Germline CDR1 and CDR2: MNHNS and SASEGT. The CDR3 is 15 residues long.

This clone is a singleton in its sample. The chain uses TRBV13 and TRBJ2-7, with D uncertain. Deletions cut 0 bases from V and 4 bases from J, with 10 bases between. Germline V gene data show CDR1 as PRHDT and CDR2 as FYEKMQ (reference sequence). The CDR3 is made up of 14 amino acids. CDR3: CASSLGSVIYEQYF. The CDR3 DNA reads TGTGCCAGCAGCTTAGGTTCAGTGATATACGAGCAGTACTTC.

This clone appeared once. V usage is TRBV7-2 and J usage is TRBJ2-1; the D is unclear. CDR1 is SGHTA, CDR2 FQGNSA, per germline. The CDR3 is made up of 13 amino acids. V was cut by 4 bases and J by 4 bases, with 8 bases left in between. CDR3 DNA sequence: TGTGCCAGCAGCTCATACTTATACAATGAGCAGTTCTTC. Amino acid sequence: CASSSYLYNEQFF.

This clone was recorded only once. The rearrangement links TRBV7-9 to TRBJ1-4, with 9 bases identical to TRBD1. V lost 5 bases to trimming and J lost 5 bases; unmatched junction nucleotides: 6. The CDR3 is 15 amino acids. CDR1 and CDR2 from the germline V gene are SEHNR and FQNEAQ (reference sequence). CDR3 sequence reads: CASSRPTGGNEKLFF. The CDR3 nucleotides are TGTGCCAGCAGCCGCCCGACAGGGGGAAATGAAAAACTGTTTTTT.

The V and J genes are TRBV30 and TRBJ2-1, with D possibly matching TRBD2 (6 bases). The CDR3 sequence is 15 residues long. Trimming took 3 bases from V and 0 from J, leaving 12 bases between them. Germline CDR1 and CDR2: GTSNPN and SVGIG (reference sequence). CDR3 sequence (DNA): TGTGCCTGGAGAAGGCCTAGCGACTCCTACAATGAGCAGTTCTTC. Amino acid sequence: CAWRRPSDSYNEQFF.

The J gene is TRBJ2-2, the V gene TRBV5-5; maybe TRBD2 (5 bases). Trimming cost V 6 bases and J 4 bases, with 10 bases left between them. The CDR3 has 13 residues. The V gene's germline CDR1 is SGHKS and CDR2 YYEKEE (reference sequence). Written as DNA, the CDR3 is TGTGCCAGCACCACGGGAATCACCGGGGAGCTGTTTTTT. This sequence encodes CASTTGITGELFF.

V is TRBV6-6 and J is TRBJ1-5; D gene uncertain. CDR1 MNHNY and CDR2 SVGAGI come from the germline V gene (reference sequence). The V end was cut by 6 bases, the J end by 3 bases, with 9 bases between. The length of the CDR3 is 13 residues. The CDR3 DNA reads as TGTGCCAGCAGACCGGCCTCCAATCAGCCCCAGCATTTT. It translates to CASRPASNQPQHF.

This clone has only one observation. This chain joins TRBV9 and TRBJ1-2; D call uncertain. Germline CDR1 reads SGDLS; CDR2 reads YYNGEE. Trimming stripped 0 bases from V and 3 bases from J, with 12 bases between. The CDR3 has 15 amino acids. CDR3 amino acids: CASSVGQTIDYGYTF. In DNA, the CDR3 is TGTGCCAGCAGCGTAGGTCAAACGATCGACTATGGCTACACCTTC.

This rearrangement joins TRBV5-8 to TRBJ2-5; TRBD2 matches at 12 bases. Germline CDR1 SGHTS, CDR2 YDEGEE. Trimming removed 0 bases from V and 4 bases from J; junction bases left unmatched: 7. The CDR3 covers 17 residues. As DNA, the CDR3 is TGTGCCAGCAGCTTGGTACCCGGGACTAGCGGGCGAGAGACCCAGTACTTC. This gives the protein CASSLVPGTSGRETQYF.

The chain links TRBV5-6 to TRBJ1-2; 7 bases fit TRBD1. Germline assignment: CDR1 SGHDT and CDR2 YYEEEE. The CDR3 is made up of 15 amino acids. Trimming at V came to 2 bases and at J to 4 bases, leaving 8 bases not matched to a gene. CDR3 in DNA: TGTGCCAGCAGCTTTTCCGAGACAGGGCCCTATGGCTACACCTTC. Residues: CASSFSETGPYGYTF.

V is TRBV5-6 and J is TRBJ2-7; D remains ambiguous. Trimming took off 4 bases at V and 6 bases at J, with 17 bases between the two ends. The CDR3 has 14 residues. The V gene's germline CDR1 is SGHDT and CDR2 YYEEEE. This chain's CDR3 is CASSISTRRREQYF. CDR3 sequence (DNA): TGTGCCAGCAGCATCTCGACCCGGCGGCGCGAGCAGTACTTC.

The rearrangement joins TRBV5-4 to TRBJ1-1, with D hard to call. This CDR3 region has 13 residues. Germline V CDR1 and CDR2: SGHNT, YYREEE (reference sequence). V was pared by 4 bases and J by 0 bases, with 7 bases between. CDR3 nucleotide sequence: TGTGCCAGCAGCCCCGAGCTGAACACTGAAGCTTTCTTT. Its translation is CASSPELNTEAFF.

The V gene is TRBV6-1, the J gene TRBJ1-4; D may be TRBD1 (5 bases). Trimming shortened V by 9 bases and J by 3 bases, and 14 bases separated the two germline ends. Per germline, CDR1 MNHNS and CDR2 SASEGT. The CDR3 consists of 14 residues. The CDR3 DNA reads TGTGCCAGGGGGGAGGGGCCAGCTAATGAAAAACTGTTTTTT. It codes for CARGEGPANEKLFF.

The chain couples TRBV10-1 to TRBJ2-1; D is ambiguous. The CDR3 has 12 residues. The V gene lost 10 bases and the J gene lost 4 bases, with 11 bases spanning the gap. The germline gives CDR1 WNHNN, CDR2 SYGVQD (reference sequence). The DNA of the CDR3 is TGCGCCACCACCCTTATTTACAATGAGCAGTTCTTC. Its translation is CATTLIYNEQFF.

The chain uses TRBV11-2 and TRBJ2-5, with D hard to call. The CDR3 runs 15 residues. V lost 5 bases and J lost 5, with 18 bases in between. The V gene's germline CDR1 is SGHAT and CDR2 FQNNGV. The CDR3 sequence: CASSPPWVERETQYF. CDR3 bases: TGTGCCAGCAGCCCCCCCTGGGTTGAGAGGGAGACCCAGTACTTC. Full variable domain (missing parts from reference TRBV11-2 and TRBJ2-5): EAGVAQSPRYKIIEKRQSVAFWCNPISGHATLYWYQQILGQGPKLLIQFQNNGVVDDSQLPKDRFSAERLKGVDSTLKIQPAKLEDSAVYLCASSPPWVERETQYFGPGTRLLVL.

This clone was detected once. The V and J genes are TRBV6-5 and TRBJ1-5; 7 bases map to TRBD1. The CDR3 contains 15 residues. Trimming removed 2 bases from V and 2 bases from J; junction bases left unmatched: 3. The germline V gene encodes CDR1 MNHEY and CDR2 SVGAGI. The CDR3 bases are TGTGCCAGCAGTTACCGGCAGGGGGGCAATCAGCCCCAGCATTTT. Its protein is CASSYRQGGNQPQHF.

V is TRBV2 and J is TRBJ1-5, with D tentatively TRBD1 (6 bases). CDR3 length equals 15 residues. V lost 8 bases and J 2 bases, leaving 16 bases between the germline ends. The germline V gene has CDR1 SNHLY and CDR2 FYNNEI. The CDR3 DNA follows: TGTGCCAGCCGAAGGGGGACCGCTGGCAATCAGCCCCAGCATTTT. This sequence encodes CASRRGTAGNQPQHF.

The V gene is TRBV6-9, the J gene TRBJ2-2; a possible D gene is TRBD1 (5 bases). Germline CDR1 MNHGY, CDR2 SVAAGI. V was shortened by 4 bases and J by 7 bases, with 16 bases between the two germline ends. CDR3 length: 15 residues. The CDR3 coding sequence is TGTGCCAGCAGTTCTACTCCAGGGTCGGGCGGGGAGCTGTTTTTT. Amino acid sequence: CASSSTPGSGGELFF.

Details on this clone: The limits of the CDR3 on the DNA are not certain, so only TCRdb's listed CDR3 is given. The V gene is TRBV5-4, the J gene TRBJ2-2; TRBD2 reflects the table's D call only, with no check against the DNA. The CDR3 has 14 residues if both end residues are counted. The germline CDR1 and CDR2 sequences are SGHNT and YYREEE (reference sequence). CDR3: CASSFGEGAGELFF.

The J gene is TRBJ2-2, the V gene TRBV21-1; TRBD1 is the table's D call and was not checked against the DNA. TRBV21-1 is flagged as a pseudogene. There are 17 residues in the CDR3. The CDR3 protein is CASSTRQGLWDTGELFF. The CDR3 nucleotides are TGTGCCAGCAGCACGCGACAGGGCCTCTGGGACACCGGGGAGCTGTTTTTT.

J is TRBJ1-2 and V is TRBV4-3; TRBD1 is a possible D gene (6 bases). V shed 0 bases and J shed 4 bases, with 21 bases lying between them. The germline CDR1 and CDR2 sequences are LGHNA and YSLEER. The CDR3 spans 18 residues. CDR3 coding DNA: TGCGCCAGCAGCCAAGATGATGGATTTGGCAGGGGAGGCTATGGCTACACCTTC. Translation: CASSQDDGFGRGGYGYTF.

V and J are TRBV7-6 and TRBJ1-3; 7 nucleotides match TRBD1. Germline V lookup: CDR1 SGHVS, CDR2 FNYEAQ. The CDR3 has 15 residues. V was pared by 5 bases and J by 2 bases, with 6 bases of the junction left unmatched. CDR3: CASSSKQGTGNTIYF. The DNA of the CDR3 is TGTGCCAGCAGCAGCAAACAGGGGACTGGAAACACCATATATTTT.

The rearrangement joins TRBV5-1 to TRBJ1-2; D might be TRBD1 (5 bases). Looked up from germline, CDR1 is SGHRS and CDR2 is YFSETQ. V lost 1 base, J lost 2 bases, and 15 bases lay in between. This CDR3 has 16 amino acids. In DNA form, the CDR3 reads TGCGCCAGCAGCTTGATGGGGGGAGGACTAAACTATGGCTACACCTTC. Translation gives CASSLMGGGLNYGYTF.

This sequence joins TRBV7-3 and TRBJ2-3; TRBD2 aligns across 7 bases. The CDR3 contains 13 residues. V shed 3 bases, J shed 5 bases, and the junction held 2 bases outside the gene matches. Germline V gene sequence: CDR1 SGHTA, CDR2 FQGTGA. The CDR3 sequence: CASSFGGEDTQYF. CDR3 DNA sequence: TGTGCCAGCAGCTTTGGGGGGGAAGATACGCAGTATTTT.

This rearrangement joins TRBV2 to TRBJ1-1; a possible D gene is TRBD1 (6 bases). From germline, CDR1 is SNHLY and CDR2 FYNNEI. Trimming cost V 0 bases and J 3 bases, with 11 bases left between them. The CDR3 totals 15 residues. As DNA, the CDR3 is TGTGCCAGCAGTGAAGCGCTTCACAGGGACACTGAAGCTTTCTTT. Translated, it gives CASSEALHRDTEAFF.

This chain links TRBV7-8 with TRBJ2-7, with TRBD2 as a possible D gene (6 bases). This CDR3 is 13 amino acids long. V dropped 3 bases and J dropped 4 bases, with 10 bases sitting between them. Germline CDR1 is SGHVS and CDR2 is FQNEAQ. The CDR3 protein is CASSFRELYEQYF. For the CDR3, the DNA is TGTGCCAGCAGCTTCCGGGAGCTGTACGAGCAGTACTTC.

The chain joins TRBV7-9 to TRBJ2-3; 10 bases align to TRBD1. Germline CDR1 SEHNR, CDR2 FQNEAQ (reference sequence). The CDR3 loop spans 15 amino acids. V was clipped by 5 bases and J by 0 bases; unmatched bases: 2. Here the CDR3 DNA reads TGTGCCAGCAGCCCGGGACAGGGGAGCACAGATACGCAGTATTTT. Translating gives CASSPGQGSTDTQYF.

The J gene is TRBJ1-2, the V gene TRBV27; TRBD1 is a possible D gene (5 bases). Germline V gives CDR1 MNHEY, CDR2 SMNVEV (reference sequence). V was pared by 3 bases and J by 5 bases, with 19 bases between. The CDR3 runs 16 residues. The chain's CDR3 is CASSFSGGGPGYGYTF. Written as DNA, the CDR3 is TGTGCCAGCAGTTTCTCCGGGGGAGGACCCGGATATGGCTACACCTTC.

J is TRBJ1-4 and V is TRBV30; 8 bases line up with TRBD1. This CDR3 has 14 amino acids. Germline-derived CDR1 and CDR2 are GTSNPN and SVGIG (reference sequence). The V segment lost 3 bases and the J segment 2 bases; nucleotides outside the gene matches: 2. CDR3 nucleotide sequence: TGTGCCTGGAGGACAGGGGTCACTAATGAAAAACTGTTTTTT. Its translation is CAWRTGVTNEKLFF. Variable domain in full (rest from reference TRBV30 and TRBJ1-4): SQTIHQWPATLVQPVGSPLSLECTVEGTSNPNLYWYRQAAGRGLQLLFYSVGIGQISSEVPQNLSASRPQDRQFILSSKKLLLSDSGFYLCAWRTGVTNEKLFFGSGTQLSVL.

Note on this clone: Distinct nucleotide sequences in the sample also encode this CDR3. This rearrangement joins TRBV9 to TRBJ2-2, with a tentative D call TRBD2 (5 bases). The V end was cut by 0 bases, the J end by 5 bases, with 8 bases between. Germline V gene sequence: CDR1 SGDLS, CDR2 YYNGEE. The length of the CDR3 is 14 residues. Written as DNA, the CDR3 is TGTGCCAGCAGCGTAGGAGGGAATACCGGGGAGCTGTTTTTT. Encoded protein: CASSVGGNTGELFF.